This TCR beta chain stems from a study of T cell repertoires in cytomegalovirus infection. This clonotype was seen only a few times. Its target is unknown. Trimming took 3 bases from V and 3 from J; bases not matched to a gene: 1. The germline V gene encodes CDR1 MNHEY and CDR2 SMNVEV (reference sequence). The CDR3 extends over 13 amino acids. One entry per CDR3 protein, called by TCRdb with MiXCR from the reads. This table holds 110,000 to 150,000 distinct CDR3 sequences, more than 25% found once. Sequences were derived from CD8+ T cells from cultured PBMCs, sampled from culture after CMV antigen stimulation. This sequence was found in a human donor in good health (CMV status not recorded). Some clones in this sample may be carry-over from other donors' samples. The chain uses TRBV27 and TRBJ2-7; 8 nucleotides match TRBD1. The DNA of the CDR3 is TGTGCCAGCAGTTTGGGACAGGACTACGAGCAGTACTTC. Translating gives CASSLGQDYEQYF.